What follows is one TCR beta chain and its context. The sample comes from a study of blood T cell repertoires in COVID-19. Study context: PBMCs, B-cell-depleted T cells, or T cells provided the cDNA or gDNA that made up the material.

The V end was cut by 5 bases, the J end by 4 bases, with 20 bases between. This CDR3 is 16 amino acids long. CDR1 is SGHTA and CDR2 is FQGTGA in the germline V gene. TCRdb's copy holds only in-frame clones and misses some; the assay was immunoSEQ multiplex PCR. The sample records 65,000 to 90,000 clones, around 82% being singletons. The sequence was collected from a man aged 55 to 70 with acute or convalescent COVID-19. The chain has TRBV7-3 and TRBJ2-5; D is possibly TRBD2 (7 bases). Sample: peripheral blood. In nucleotides, the CDR3 is TGTGCCAGCAGCCTATCCTCCACGGGGGGCAGAGAGACCCAGTACTTC. Protein: CASSLSSTGGRETQYF. Full variable domain (remainder filled in from reference TRBV7-3 and TRBJ2-5): GAGVSQTPSNKVTEKGKYVELRCDPISGHTALYWYRQSLGQGPEFLIYFQGTGAADDSGLPNDRFFAVRPEGSVSTLKIQRTERGDSAVYLCASSLSSTGGRETQYFGPGTRLLVL.